This T cell receptor (beta chain) was observed in a study of blood T cells in healthy people across ages. The extraction recovered at least 6 micrograms of total RNA per sample. Combining a sample-barcoded 5' primer with a J-beta primer mix, a second PCR ran for about 7 to 12 cycles. Every molecule of cDNA carried a tag from a template-switch adaptor with 12 random nucleotides. Each CDR3 protein is one row after TCRdb ran MiXCR on the 5' RACE reads. Among hundreds of thousands of distinct CDR3 sequences listed, about 47% were seen once. Germline V CDR1 and CDR2: DFQATT, SNEGSKA (reference sequence). V gave up 1 base and J gave up 7 bases, with 14 bases separating them. The CDR3 extends over 14 amino acids. This clonotype turned up a few times. Its antigen is not identified. General study findings and limits: Diversity of TCR beta correlated strongly with naive T cell percentage.

The receptor was isolated from a man at least 80 years old in good health. The rearrangement joins TRBV20-1 to TRBJ2-1; TRBD2 is a possible D gene (6 bases). Sequencing input: blood. CDR3 DNA: TGCAGTGCTAGAGGGGGGATAAGCGGGAATGAGCAGTTCTTC. It specifies CSARGGISGNEQFF.